The 21 T cell receptor beta chains presented below share a single source sample, sequenced in a study of identical twins. TCRdb called the 5' RACE reads again in MiXCR, with one record for every CDR3 protein. This sample carries nearly 250,000 distinct CDR3 sequences, approximately 7% of them seen once, and the ten largest clones take 3% to 4%. The sample was also linked to a second study, of yellow fever vaccine responses in identical twins.

Sequenced input: memory (CD45RO+) T cells sorted from blood. All receptors come from a woman under 30 in good health.

This clonotype was observed a handful of times. V and J are TRBV7-2 and TRBJ2-5; no firm D call. In germline, CDR1 is SGHTA, CDR2 FQGNSA. V was clipped by 3 bases and J by 3 bases, with 8 bases between them. This CDR3 has 13 residues. The CDR3 is CASSFFRKETQYF. The DNA of the CDR3 is TGTGCCAGCAGCTTCTTCAGAAAAGAGACCCAGTACTTC.

J is TRBJ2-7 and V is TRBV3-1; 8 nucleotides agree with TRBD2. Germline loops: CDR1 LGHDT, CDR2 YNNKEL (reference sequence). The CDR3 totals 16 residues. V lost 4 bases and J lost 3; bases outside the gene matches: 11. CDR3 protein: CASSLGISGTRYEQYF. CDR3 coding DNA: TGTGCCAGCAGCCTTGGGATTAGCGGGACACGCTACGAGCAGTACTTC.

This chain joins TRBV20-1 and TRBJ1-6; possibly TRBD1 for D (6 bases). This CDR3 has 14 residues. The V end lost 6 bases, the J end lost 6 bases, and 15 bases lay between the germline ends. CDR1 and CDR2 from the germline V gene are DFQATT and SNEGSKA (reference sequence). CDR3 protein: CSARGGQSNSPLHF. CDR3 in DNA: TGCAGTGCCCGGGGCGGACAGTCTAATTCACCCCTCCACTTT.

Comment on this clonotype: A much bigger clone sits one base away, suggesting this may be a read error. This chain links TRBV11-2 with TRBJ1-4; perhaps TRBD1 as D (5 bases). Germline V lookup: CDR1 SGHAT, CDR2 FQNNGV. The CDR3 covers 12 residues. V dropped 3 bases and J dropped 8 bases, with 7 bases sitting between them. The CDR3 sequence is CASSFEGEKLFF. The DNA of the CDR3 is TGTGCCAGCAGCTTCGAGGGGGAAAAACTGTTTTTT. Complete variable domain (other parts from reference TRBV11-2 and TRBJ1-4): EAGVAQSPRYKIIEKRQSVAFWCNPISGHATLYWYQQILGQGPKLLIQFQNNGVVDDSQLPKDRFSAERLKGVDSTLKIQPAKLEDSAVYLCASSFEGEKLFFGSGTQLSVL.

V usage is TRBV28 and J usage is TRBJ1-2; 8 bases are shared with TRBD1. The CDR3 length is 17 residues. Unmatched junction bases numbered 14, after V lost 5 bases and J lost 3 bases. CDR1 and CDR2 from the germline V gene are MDHEN and SYDVKM. The CDR3 is CASSAEAGGTGDYGYTF. The CDR3 DNA is TGTGCCAGCAGTGCCGAGGCAGGGGGCACGGGGGACTATGGCTACACCTTC.

The sample holds a few counts of this clonotype. The chain couples TRBV29-1 to TRBJ2-3; 7 bases match TRBD2. The CDR3 runs 15 residues. From germline, CDR1 is SQVTM and CDR2 ANQGSEA. Trimming took 7 bases from V and 1 from J; bases not matched to a gene: 11. The CDR3 here is CSAPRGGSGTDTQYF. In DNA, the CDR3 is TGCAGCGCCCCGAGGGGCGGGAGTGGCACAGATACGCAGTATTTT.

The V and J genes are TRBV18 and TRBJ2-1, with 7 bases matching TRBD1. J was trimmed by 9 bases and V by 1 base; bases with no gene match: 9. CDR1 KGHSH and CDR2 LQKENI come from the germline V gene. The CDR3 is 15 residues long. In nucleotides, the CDR3 is TGTGCCAGCTCACCACTTGGACAGGCAGGTGGTGAGCAGTTCTTC. Translation gives CASSPLGQAGGEQFF.

This chain links TRBV4-1 with TRBJ2-7; no definite D call. The CDR3 length is 11 residues. V was cut by 9 bases and J by 4 bases, with 10 bases left in between. Germline CDR1 MGHRA, CDR2 YSYEKL. The CDR3 DNA is TGCGCCAGGGACCTCACATACGAGCAGTACGTC. Amino acid sequence: CARDLTYEQYV.

The chain uses TRBV20-1 and TRBJ2-3, with unresolved D. CDR3 length equals 11 residues. CDR1 is DFQATT and CDR2 is SNEGSKA in the germline V gene (reference sequence). Trimming pared 6 bases from V and 1 base from J, leaving 5 bases between. CDR3 in amino acids: CSARGTDTQYF. DNA of the CDR3: TGCAGTGCCCGGGGCACAGATACGCAGTATTTT.

There are a few counts of this clonotype. V is TRBV7-9 and J is TRBJ2-1; no clear D. Germline V gene data show CDR1 as SEHNR and CDR2 as FQNEAQ (reference sequence). The CDR3 contains 14 residues. The V and J ends lost 7 bases and 6 bases respectively, with 16 bases between them. The CDR3 spells CASKPILKGNEQFF. The CDR3 DNA follows: TGTGCCAGCAAACCTATTCTGAAGGGCAATGAGCAGTTCTTC. Supplemented by reference TRBV7-9 and TRBJ2-1, the full variable domain reads DTGVSQNPRHKITKRGQNVTFRCDPISEHNRLYWYRQTLGQGPEFLTYFQNEAQLEKSRLLSDRFSAERPKGSFSTLEIQRTEQGDSAMYLCASKPILKGNEQFFGPGTRLTVL.

This chain connects TRBV18 to TRBJ2-1; TRBD2 agrees at 8 bases. The CDR3 is 14 residues long. V trimming: 7 bases; J trimming: 8 bases; junction bases outside the gene matches: 10. The germline V gene encodes CDR1 KGHSH and CDR2 LQKENI. DNA for the CDR3: TGTGCCAGCTTCGGGAGCGGGAGTTCGTATGAGCAGTTCTTC. Its translation is CASFGSGSSYEQFF.

This clonotype turned up a few times. The V gene is TRBV14, the J gene TRBJ2-5; D is perhaps TRBD2 (6 bases). V was trimmed by 1 base and J by 4 bases, leaving 10 bases between them. The CDR3 runs to 14 residues. Germline V gene lookup returns CDR1 SGHDN and CDR2 FVKESK. CDR3 protein: CASSQGGLAETQYF. As DNA, the CDR3 is TGTGCCAGCAGCCAAGGGGGACTTGCAGAGACCCAGTACTTC.

This clonotype was seen repeatedly, ten times or more. The V and J genes are TRBV24-1 and TRBJ2-2; 11 nucleotides line up with TRBD2. The J segment lost 8 bases and the V segment lost 0 bases, leaving 4 bases of the junction unmatched. The V gene's germline CDR1 is KGHDR and CDR2 SFDVKD. The CDR3 covers 16 residues. The CDR3 here is CATSDLLTSGSGELFF. The CDR3 DNA sequence: TGTGCCACCAGTGATTTGTTAACTAGCGGGAGTGGGGAGCTGTTTTTT.

The chain couples TRBV5-1 to TRBJ2-6, with 7 bases lining up with TRBD1. With 3 bases clipped from V and 0 bases from J, the junction kept 9 bases outside the gene matches. The CDR3 contains 18 residues. CDR1 is SGHRS, CDR2 YFSETQ, per germline. CDR3 amino acids: CASSSRTGSPSGANVLTF. CDR3 DNA sequence: TGCGCCAGCAGCTCCCGGACAGGCTCCCCCTCTGGGGCCAACGTCCTGACTTTC.

This clonotype was detected many times. V usage is TRBV10-3 and J usage is TRBJ1-2, with D possibly being TRBD1 (6 bases). Trimming took off 7 bases at V and 5 bases at J, with 11 bases between the two ends. CDR1 is ENHRY, CDR2 SYGVKD, per germline. The CDR3 spans 12 residues. CDR3 nucleotides: TGTGCCATCAAGGGGGAGCCATATGGCTACACCTTC. This codes for CAIKGEPYGYTF.

There are many counts of this clonotype. The chain carries TRBV4-2 and TRBJ2-3, with TRBD2 matching over 10 bases. CDR1 is LGHNA and CDR2 is YNFKEQ in the germline V gene. The CDR3 sequence is 15 residues long. V was clipped by 4 bases and J by 7 bases; unmatched bases: 8. The CDR3 nucleotides read TGTGCCAGCAGCCGAGATTTTAGCGGGGGGAATACGCAGTATTTT. It yields the protein CASSRDFSGGNTQYF.

The chain uses TRBV30 and TRBJ2-3; 7 bases match TRBD1. The V segment lost 8 bases and the J segment 0 bases; nucleotides outside the gene matches: 11. Germline V gene sequence: CDR1 GTSNPN, CDR2 SVGIG (reference sequence). The CDR3 spans 15 residues. In DNA, the CDR3 is TGTGCCAGTAGTGTTACAGGGGTTAGCACAGATACGCAGTATTTT. It codes for CASSVTGVSTDTQYF.

This clonotype was seen only a few times. This chain joins TRBV20-1 and TRBJ2-2; 9 bases fit TRBD2. Losses at the gene ends were 3 bases for V and 0 bases for J; bases not matched to a gene: 2. The CDR3 covers 15 residues. Looked up from germline, CDR1 is DFQATT and CDR2 is SNEGSKA (reference sequence). This CDR3 is CSASASGTNTGELFF. DNA of the CDR3: TGCAGTGCTAGTGCTAGCGGGACGAACACCGGGGAGCTGTTTTTT.

The chain carries TRBV18 and TRBJ2-1; D unresolved. The CDR3 contains 14 residues. Looked up from germline, CDR1 is KGHSH and CDR2 is LQKENI. V was trimmed by 2 bases and J by 4 bases, leaving 9 bases between them. The CDR3 DNA reads as TGTGCCAGCTCACCAGTGGCGGTATACAATGAGCAGTTCTTC. It codes for CASSPVAVYNEQFF. Drawing the rest from reference TRBV18 and TRBJ2-1, the complete variable domain is NAGVMQNPRHLVRRRGQEARLRCSPMKGHSHVYWYRQLPEEGLKFMVYLQKENIIDESGMPKERFSAEFPKEGPSILRIQQVVRGDSAAYFCASSPVAVYNEQFFGPGTRLTVL.

This clonotype was counted many times. The chain recombines TRBV12-3 or TRBV12-4 with TRBJ1-3; 7 positions match TRBD1. V was clipped by 9 bases and J by 2 bases; unmatched bases: 4. CDR3 length equals 13 residues. The CDR3 DNA is TGTGCCAGTATCAGGGGGACTGGAAACACCATATATTTT. It codes for CASIRGTGNTIYF.

In this sample, this clonotype turned up a few times. The chain uses TRBV7-9 and TRBJ2-7; no firm D call. Germline assignment: CDR1 SEHNR and CDR2 FQNEAQ (reference sequence). This CDR3 is built from 11 residues. The V gene lost 5 bases and the J gene lost 9 bases, with 11 bases spanning the gap. Here the CDR3 DNA reads TGTGCCAGCAGCCCGAACAGACGGCAGTACTTC. Translated, it gives CASSPNRRQYF. The complete variable domain, with remaining parts taken from reference TRBV7-9 and TRBJ2-7, reads DTGVSQNPRHKITKRGQNVTFRCDPISEHNRLYWYRQTLGQGPEFLTYFQNEAQLEKSRLLSDRFSAERPKGSFSTLEIQRTEQGDSAMYLCASSPNRRQYFGPGTRLTVT.